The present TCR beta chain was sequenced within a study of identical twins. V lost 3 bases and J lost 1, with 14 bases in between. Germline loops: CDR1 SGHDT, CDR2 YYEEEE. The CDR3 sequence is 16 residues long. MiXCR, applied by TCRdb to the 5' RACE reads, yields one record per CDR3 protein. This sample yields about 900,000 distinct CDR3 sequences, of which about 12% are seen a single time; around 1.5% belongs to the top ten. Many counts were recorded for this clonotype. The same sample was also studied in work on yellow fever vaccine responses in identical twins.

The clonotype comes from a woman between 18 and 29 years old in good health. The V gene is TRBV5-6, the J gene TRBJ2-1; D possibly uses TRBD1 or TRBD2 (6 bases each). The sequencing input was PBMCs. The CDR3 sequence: CASSWGLGGSYNEQFF. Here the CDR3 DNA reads TGTGCCAGCAGCTGGGGCCTAGGGGGGTCCTACAATGAGCAGTTCTTC. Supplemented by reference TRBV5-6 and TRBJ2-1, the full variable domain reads DAGVTQSPTHLIKTRGQQVTLRCSPKSGHDTVSWYQQALGQGPQFIFQYYEEEERQRGNFPDRFSGHQFPNYSSELNVNALLLGDSALYLCASSWGLGGSYNEQFFGPGTRLTVL.